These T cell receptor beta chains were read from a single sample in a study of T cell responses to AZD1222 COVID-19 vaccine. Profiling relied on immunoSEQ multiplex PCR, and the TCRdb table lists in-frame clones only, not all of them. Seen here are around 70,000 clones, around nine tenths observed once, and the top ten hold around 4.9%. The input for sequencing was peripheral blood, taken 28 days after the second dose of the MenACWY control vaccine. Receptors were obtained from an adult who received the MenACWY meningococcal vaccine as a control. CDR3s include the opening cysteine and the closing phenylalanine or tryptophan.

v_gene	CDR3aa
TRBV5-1	CASSLDTGVNTEAFF
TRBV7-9	CASSSALDRWNNEQFF
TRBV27	CASSWDSGNTIYF
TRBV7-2	CASSFLIGGSSEQYF
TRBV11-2	CASSSVGGGTEAFF
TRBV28	CASWGGTEAFF
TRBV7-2	CASRNRVAGDTGELFF
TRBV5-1	CASSLTGEVDQPQHF
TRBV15	CATSRERTGAYEQYF
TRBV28	CASSHGQGADEQYF
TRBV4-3	CASSQDYLGLDNEQFF
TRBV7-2	CASSFGDSYEQYF
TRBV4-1	CASSQPRDGSYEQYF
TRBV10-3	CAITAGGAMNTEAFF
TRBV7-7	CASSLRPGAGANVLTF
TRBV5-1	CASKMTSGGNTGELFF
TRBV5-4	CASSTGEGYYGYTF
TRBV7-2	CASSSAGTTFYEQYF
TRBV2	CASSEGGVRTGELFF
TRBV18	CASSRGSYNSPLHF
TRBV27	CASSLMGSRQPQHF
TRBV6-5	CASSSDRLQPQHF
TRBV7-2	CASSLAGTSVWNEQFF
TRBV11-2	CASSRLLAGIKKTQYF
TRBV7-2	CASSLALTSYEQYF
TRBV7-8	CASSLAIQGAGQPQHF
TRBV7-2	CASSLRTGDNQPQHF
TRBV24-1	CATRGGEEKLFF
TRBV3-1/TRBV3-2	CASSQDINQPQHF
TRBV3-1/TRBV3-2	CASSQTPYEQYF
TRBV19	CASPRDRRNEQYF
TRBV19	CASSPVDRAYNSPLHF
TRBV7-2	CASSLATGADQPQHF
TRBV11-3	CASSFSGRQYTGELFF
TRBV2	CASSEARGQGARTEAFF
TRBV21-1	CASSLLGEIFKNTEAFF
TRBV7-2	CASSLAGSSTDTQYF
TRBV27	CASRNDRGTGNTIYF
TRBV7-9	CASTIGKSYGYTF
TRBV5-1	CASSPAVAKNIQYF
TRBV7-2	CASSLTQGARAFF
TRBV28	CASSFIRPVGEQYF
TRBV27	CASSLGTSAIWAEKFF
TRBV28	CASSPHLTGYYEQYF
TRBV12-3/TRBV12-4	CASSFGEAYGYTF
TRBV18	CASSTGQGVTDTQYF
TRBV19	CASSTDSQETQYF
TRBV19	CASSISQGVVYEQYF
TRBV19	CASSIDKTVVGEQFF
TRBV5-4	CASSHRDSQNTEAFF
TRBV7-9	CASLVGLEGNEQFF
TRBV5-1	CASSLDGSGRSYEQYF
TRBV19	CATPGDRGPKQPQHF
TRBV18	CASSLNRDRGTEAFF
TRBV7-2	CASSSGTANTGELFF
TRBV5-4	CASSPDLFGNYGYTF
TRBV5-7	CASSLSGGAHEKLFF
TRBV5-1	CASSADLIGYEQYF